This TCR beta chain was retrieved from a study of blood T cell repertoires in COVID-19. Overall study context: PBMCs, B-cell-depleted T cells, or T cells provided the cDNA or gDNA that made up the material.

The germline CDR1 and CDR2 sequences are SGHRS and YFSETQ. The CDR3 sequence is 16 residues long. Trimming removed 0 bases from V and 2 bases from J, with 12 bases in between. Original methodology: The authors estimated nucleated cell counts from reference gene primer amplification. The repertoire was sequenced with immunoSEQ multiplex PCR; TCRdb's copy has only in-frame clones and lacks some. D and trimming come from the DNA, and the V and J calls and clone size come from that table. The sample records fewer than 30,000 clones, about 85% being singletons. The TCR comes from a human donor in a cohort sampled during active COVID-19. V is TRBV5-1 and J is TRBJ2-1; D perhaps matches TRBD1 (5 bases). Sequenced material: peripheral blood. CDR3: CASSLALTATYNEQFF. CDR3 in DNA: TGCGCCAGCAGCTTGGCGTTGACAGCCACCTACAATGAGCAGTTCTTC.